This T cell receptor beta chain originates from a study of T cell repertoires in cytomegalovirus infection. This CDR3 is 13 amino acids long. CDR1 SGHNT and CDR2 YENEEA come from the germline V gene. Study results and caveats: What dominated the ex vivo response were HLA-C-restricted CMV-specific TCR beta clonotypes.

TCRdb redid the calling of the reads with MiXCR, one entry per CDR3 protein. The sample has about 240,000 distinct CDR3 sequences; more than 9% are singletons. As concerns this clonotype: Its target is not known. One junction end does not reproduce the germline sequence, and a read error may be involved.

The rearrangement joins TRBV11-3 to TRBJ2-1, with 9 bases matching TRBD2. Sequenced sample: PBMCs. The sequence came from a human donor in good health (CMV status not recorded). Some clones in this sample may be carry-over from other donors' samples. CDR3 in amino acids: CASSLAPGLASLF. For the CDR3, the DNA is TGTGCCAGCAGCTTAGCCCCGGGACTAGCCTCTTTGTTC.